The 18 T cell receptor beta chains listed next were all sequenced from one sample in a study of blood T cell repertoires in COVID-19. Measured with immunoSEQ multiplex PCR; TCRdb has only the in-frame clones, and not every one. The table lists approximately 320,000 clones, roughly 85% of them singletons. The material sequenced was peripheral blood. The receptors were gathered from a human donor in a cohort sampled during active COVID-19.

This chain links TRBV5-1 with TRBJ1-2; weak D call: TRBD1 (6 bases). V lost 0 bases and J lost 0, with 18 bases in between. The CDR3 sequence is 18 residues long. Germline V gene sequence: CDR1 SGHRS, CDR2 YFSETQ. DNA of the CDR3: TGCGCCAGCAGCTTGGATCCAATCGGACAGCGTCCTAACTATGGCTACACCTTC. Translating gives CASSLDPIGQRPNYGYTF.

This chain links TRBV30 with TRBJ2-1; D is unresolved. Trimming pared 1 base from V and 3 bases from J, leaving 4 bases between. The CDR3 is 12 amino acids. Germline CDR1 is GTSNPN and CDR2 is SVGIG (reference sequence). CDR3 DNA: TGTGCCTGGAGTGCGAGCTACAATGAGCAGTTCTTC. This encodes CAWSASYNEQFF.

The chain has TRBV5-1 and TRBJ2-5; D is uncertain. Trimming removed 0 bases from V and 2 bases from J, with 17 bases in between. Germline assignment: CDR1 SGHRS and CDR2 YFSETQ. The CDR3 consists of 17 residues. This CDR3 reads CASSLGRVVALQETQYF. CDR3 in DNA: TGCGCCAGCAGCTTGGGTCGCGTCGTTGCTTTACAAGAGACCCAGTACTTC.

V is TRBV19 and J is TRBJ2-7; D might be TRBD1 (5 bases). This CDR3 contains 15 residues. Germline assignment: CDR1 LNHDA and CDR2 SQIVND (reference sequence). Trimming cost V 1 base and J 3 bases, with 13 bases left between them. CDR3 region: CASSIADSQSYEQYF. In DNA, the CDR3 is TGTGCCAGTAGTATAGCCGACAGCCAAAGCTACGAGCAGTACTTC.

J is TRBJ1-2 and V is TRBV29-1, with D tentatively TRBD1 (5 bases). The CDR3 length is 12 residues. The V and J ends lost 5 bases and 2 bases respectively, with 9 bases between them. Germline loops: CDR1 SQVTM, CDR2 ANQGSEA. For the CDR3, the DNA is TGCAGCGTTTGGGAGGGGAACTATGGCTACACCTTC. It specifies CSVWEGNYGYTF.

The chain links TRBV7-3 to TRBJ2-3, with TRBD2 identical over 12 bases. J was trimmed by 7 bases and V by 4 bases; bases with no gene match: 3. CDR1 is SGHTA and CDR2 is FQGTGA in the germline V gene. This CDR3 contains 14 residues. The DNA of the CDR3 is TGTGCCAGCAGCTCCGGGACTAGCGGGTATACGCAGTATTTT. This translates into CASSSGTSGYTQYF.

The CDR3 here is CTTHPGTASYEQYF. The CDR3 region has the DNA TGTACGACACACCCCGGGACAGCCTCCTACGAGCAGTACTTC. The chain combines TRBV28 with TRBJ2-7, with 7 bases fitting TRBD1. The germline V gene encodes CDR1 MDHEN and CDR2 SYDVKM. The CDR3 runs 14 residues.

The rearrangement links TRBV27 to TRBJ2-1; 8 nucleotides line up with TRBD1. Germline-derived CDR1 and CDR2 are MNHEY and SMNVEV (reference sequence). Trimming removed 5 bases from V and 8 bases from J; junction bases left unmatched: 11. The CDR3 consists of 15 residues. The DNA for the CDR3 is TGTGCCAGCAGTCTTAATGGACAGGGCTGGGATGAGCAGTTCTTC. Translating gives CASSLNGQGWDEQFF.

The V call is TRBV3-1 (or the pseudogene TRBV3-2), the J call TRBJ2-2; 8 bases align to TRBD2. CDR1 is LGHDT and CDR2 is YNNKEL in the germline V gene (reference sequence). The CDR3 totals 16 residues. The V gene end was trimmed by 4 bases and the J gene end by 1 base; junction bases not matched to a gene: 5. The CDR3 DNA reads as TGTGCCAGCAGCCTAAGCGGGGGATGGAACACCGGGGAGCTGTTTTTT. Encoded protein: CASSLSGGWNTGELFF.

This chain uses TRBV6-6 with TRBJ2-2; D is perhaps TRBD2 (7 bases). The CDR3 has 14 residues. Trimming shortened V by 5 bases and J by 4 bases, and 11 bases separated the two germline ends. CDR1 and CDR2 from the germline V gene are MNHNY and SVGAGI (reference sequence). CDR3 DNA sequence: TGTGCCAGCAGTAGCGGGACATCCACCGGGGAGCTGTTTTTT. Translated: CASSSGTSTGELFF.

This clone has just a few counts. The V and J genes are TRBV19 and TRBJ2-3; 11 bases are shared with TRBD1. With 6 bases clipped from V and 4 bases from J, the junction kept 6 bases outside the gene matches. CDR1 and CDR2 from the germline V gene are LNHDA and SQIVND (reference sequence). The CDR3 covers 15 residues. Here the CDR3 reads CASRDRGQVPDTQYF. The CDR3 DNA follows: TGTGCCAGTAGGGACAGGGGGCAAGTACCAGATACGCAGTATTTT.

The chain recombines TRBV19 with TRBJ1-2; possible D gene TRBD1, 5 bases. The germline V gene encodes CDR1 LNHDA and CDR2 SQIVND (reference sequence). V lost 6 bases, J lost 2 bases, and 10 bases lay in between. This CDR3 has 13 amino acids. The CDR3 sequence: CASSRPGNYGYTF. CDR3 DNA sequence: TGTGCCAGTAGCCGCCCAGGGAACTATGGCTACACCTTC.

The chain has TRBV30 and TRBJ1-2; D is unresolved. The CDR3 is 12 residues long. The germline V gene has CDR1 GTSNPN and CDR2 SVGIG (reference sequence). V was trimmed by 1 base and J by 7 bases, leaving 10 bases between them. CDR3 DNA: TGTGCCTGGAGTGCGGAGATAGGTGGCTACACCTTC. Its protein is CAWSAEIGGYTF.

The J gene is TRBJ1-1, the V gene TRBV6-5; possibly TRBD1 for D (5 bases). Between the trimmed V and J ends, which lost 4 bases and 4 bases, there was a span of 16 bases. Germline V lookup: CDR1 MNHEY, CDR2 SVGAGI. The CDR3 length is 15 residues. The CDR3 spells CASSSVGLRGTEAFF. CDR3 in DNA: TGTGCCAGCAGTTCCGTGGGGCTTAGGGGCACTGAAGCTTTCTTT.

The chain links TRBV30 to TRBJ1-3; the D gene is possibly TRBD1 (6 bases). The CDR3 runs to 16 residues. The germline CDR1 and CDR2 sequences are GTSNPN and SVGIG (reference sequence). Trimming removed 0 bases from V and 4 bases from J, with 16 bases in between. CDR3: CAWSVGTPLWGNTIYF. CDR3 nucleotides: TGTGCCTGGAGTGTTGGGACACCCTTATGGGGAAACACCATATATTTT.

The chain links TRBV30 to TRBJ2-7; 10 positions agree with TRBD1. Germline CDR1 and CDR2: GTSNPN and SVGIG (reference sequence). J lost 3 bases, V lost 3 bases, and 5 bases had no gene match. The CDR3 extends over 14 amino acids. The DNA of the CDR3 is TGTGCCTGGAGGAGCCGGGACAGGGGCTACGAGCAGTACTTC. Its translation: CAWRSRDRGYEQYF.

CDR3 loop: CASSYTGQGRRDTIYF. DNA for the CDR3: TGTGCCAGCAGTTACACAGGACAGGGGAGAAGGGACACCATATATTTT. The rearrangement joins TRBV6-7 to TRBJ1-3, with 9 bases lining up with TRBD1. TRBV6-7 is filed as an ORF, its function uncertain. The CDR3 contains 16 residues. V shed 2 bases, J shed 8 bases, and the junction held 10 bases outside the gene matches.

The chain is built from TRBV19 and TRBJ1-2; no firm D call. The CDR3 loop spans 14 amino acids. Trimming took off 9 bases at V and 4 bases at J, with 18 bases between the two ends. Per germline, CDR1 LNHDA and CDR2 SQIVND (reference sequence). The CDR3 region is CASRTQRDIYGYTF. In DNA, the CDR3 is TGTGCCAGCCGCACGCAGAGGGATATCTATGGCTACACCTTC.